These 20 T cell receptor beta chains were sequenced from one sample in a study of post-analysis software for immune sequencing data. Study-level findings and limits: Controls showed lower frequencies than patients for four to six TRBV segments, and TRBV5-6, TRBV5-1 and TRBV20-1 were among these.

No antigen has been identified for these receptors. The authors incorporated unique molecular identifiers into the TCR beta cDNA libraries. TCRdb ran MiXCR on the PCR reads and lists one entry per CDR3 protein. Of 150,000 to 200,000 distinct CDR3 sequences in the sample, about 32% are singletons; the top ten hold around 1.5%. Sequencing used blood. The receptors were gathered from a girl between 5 and 17 years old with multiple sclerosis.

This clonotype showed up just a few times. The chain links TRBV11-2 to TRBJ1-4; 9 bases line up with TRBD1. CDR3 length: 15 amino acids. CDR1 is SGHAT and CDR2 is FQNNGV in the germline V gene. V shed 1 base, J shed 8 bases, and the junction held 5 bases outside the gene matches. In nucleotides, the CDR3 is TGTGCCAGCAGCTTAGCGGGACAGGGAGCAGAAAAACTGTTTTTT. Translated: CASSLAGQGAEKLFF.

This rearrangement joins TRBV6-1 to TRBJ1-2; 10 bases agree with TRBD1. The V gene's germline CDR1 is MNHNS and CDR2 SASEGT. V lost 5 bases, J lost 2 bases, and 11 bases stayed unmatched. This CDR3 has 17 residues. The CDR3 region has the DNA TGTGCCAGCAGTAGTTGGACAGGGGGAAAGGCCAACTATGGCTACACCTTC. Translating it yields CASSSWTGGKANYGYTF.

Details on this clonotype: With a much larger clone just one base away, this may be a read error. The rearrangement links TRBV28 to TRBJ2-7; TRBD2 is a possible D gene (7 bases). The germline V gene has CDR1 MDHEN and CDR2 SYDVKM. V lost 7 bases and J lost 7, with 20 bases in between. This CDR3 spans 14 amino acids. CDR3 in amino acids: CASILGGARNEQYF. The DNA for the CDR3 is TGTGCCAGCATTCTAGGGGGGGCTAGAAATGAGCAGTACTTC.

The table lists this clonotype with many counts. This chain links TRBV7-2 with TRBJ2-1; a possible D gene is TRBD2 (6 bases). The CDR3 is 15 residues long. The germline V and J ends were trimmed by 4 bases and 6 bases, with 16 bases remaining between them. Germline CDR1 and CDR2: SGHTA and FQGNSA. The CDR3 coding sequence is TGTGCCAGCAGCTCGTGGGGCGGGAATGGCAATGAGCAGTTCTTC. It yields the protein CASSSWGGNGNEQFF.

Ten or more counts support this clonotype. This chain links TRBV11-2 with TRBJ2-3, with D maybe TRBD1 (6 bases). CDR1 SGHAT and CDR2 FQNNGV come from the germline V gene. The CDR3 has 17 amino acids. V was shortened by 5 bases and J by 0 bases, with 18 bases between the two germline ends. The CDR3 DNA reads TGTGCCAGCAGCCCCCCGGCCGGGCAGGGGAGCACAGATACGCAGTATTTT. This encodes CASSPPAGQGSTDTQYF.

As regards this clonotype: This may stem from a read error, because a much larger clone lies one nucleotide away. J is TRBJ2-1 and V is TRBV20-1; D is possibly TRBD2 (6 bases). Looked up from germline, CDR1 is DFQATT and CDR2 is SNEGSKA (reference sequence). The CDR3 runs 16 residues. CDR3 bases: TGCAGTGCTTTCTTGGGCGGGCGGGATGCCTACAATGGGCAGTTCTTC. The encoded protein is CSAFLGGRDAYNGQFF.

The chain links TRBV16 to TRBJ1-1, with D uncertain. The CDR3 loop spans 16 amino acids. Per the germline V gene, CDR1 is KGHSY and CDR2 is FQNENV. V lost 4 bases to trimming and J lost 2 bases, with 17 bases between them. The CDR3 DNA reads as TGTGCCAGCAGCCCCCTGCGGGGTAGGGAAAACACTGAAGCTTTCTTT. This codes for CASSPLRGRENTEAFF.

The rearrangement links TRBV15 to TRBJ2-3, with 8 bases identical to TRBD2. The CDR3 extends over 18 amino acids. In germline, CDR1 is LNHNV, CDR2 YYDKDF (reference sequence). Unmatched junction bases numbered 12, after V lost 3 bases and J lost 1 base. CDR3: CATSSPTSAERGTDTQYF. In DNA form, the CDR3 reads TGTGCCACCAGCAGCCCGACTAGCGCCGAAAGGGGCACAGATACGCAGTATTTT.

As concerns this clonotype: A much larger clone differs by one base, so this may be a read error. The chain links TRBV4-1 to TRBJ1-2; 10 bases align to TRBD1. Germline lookup yields CDR1 MGHRA and CDR2 YSYEKL. The CDR3 covers 14 residues. The trim removed 4 bases at V and 4 bases at J, leaving 3 bases unmatched. CDR3 nucleotide sequence: TGCGCCAGCAGCCGAGGACAGGGGGTCTATGGCTACACCTTC. This translates into CASSRGQGVYGYTF.

For this clonotype: A much more abundant neighbour one base away suggests this may be a read error. Since no conserved phenylalanine or tryptophan closes the CDR3, a read error is the likely cause. J is TRBJ2-7 and V is TRBV5-1, with 12 bases identical to TRBD2. CDR1 and CDR2 (germline): SGHRS, YFSETQ. Losses at the gene ends were 4 bases for V and 1 base for J; bases not matched to a gene: 6. The CDR3 loop spans 16 amino acids. In DNA, the CDR3 is TGCGCCAGCAGCAGCGGGACTAGCGGGCTTTCCTACGAGCAGTACTGC. Translating it yields CASSSGTSGLSYEQYC.

As for this clonotype: No conserved phenylalanine or tryptophan is present at the end of the CDR3, so a read error is the likely explanation. This sequence joins TRBV5-1 and TRBJ1-2; TRBD1 matches 8 bases. Germline V gives CDR1 SGHRS, CDR2 YFSETQ. The CDR3 contains 14 residues. J was trimmed by 6 bases and V by 4 bases; bases with no gene match: 8. CDR3 nucleotide sequence: TGCGCCAGCAGCCCGGACAGGGTAGAGCATGGCTACACCGTC. Protein: CASSPDRVEHGYTV.

This clonotype was counted ten times or more. V and J are TRBV20-1 and TRBJ2-1; 7 nucleotides match TRBD1. Germline CDR1 and CDR2: DFQATT and SNEGSKA (reference sequence). This CDR3 region has 16 residues. Germline trimming cut 0 bases from V and 9 bases from J; bases unmatched to any gene: 14. In nucleotides, the CDR3 is TGCAGTGCTAGAGATAGGGGGCAGGGAAGTTGGAGTGAGCAGTTCTTC. Residues: CSARDRGQGSWSEQFF.

The chain joins TRBV19 to TRBJ2-1, with 11 bases fitting TRBD2. The CDR3 has 15 residues. Trimming cost V 6 bases and J 4 bases; bases outside gene matches: 5. The germline V gene encodes CDR1 LNHDA and CDR2 SQIVND (reference sequence). In DNA form, the CDR3 reads TGTGCCAGTAGCCCACTAGCGGGAGAATACAATGAGCAGTTCTTC. Its protein is CASSPLAGEYNEQFF.

V is TRBV20-1 and J is TRBJ1-2; 7 nucleotides agree with TRBD1. Germline V gene sequence: CDR1 DFQATT, CDR2 SNEGSKA (reference sequence). V lost 6 bases, J lost 7 bases, and 14 bases stayed unmatched. The CDR3 is 14 amino acids. The CDR3 loop is CSAAGGSPGGGYTF. The DNA for the CDR3 is TGCAGTGCGGCAGGGGGGTCACCGGGGGGTGGCTACACCTTC.

This clonotype was found many times. The gene calls are TRBV18 and TRBJ2-7; D is undetermined. The CDR3 extends over 16 amino acids. The germline V and J ends were trimmed by 0 bases and 2 bases, with 14 bases remaining between them. The germline CDR1 and CDR2 sequences are KGHSH and LQKENI. This chain's CDR3 is CASSPPGTSVTYEQYF. CDR3 sequence (DNA): TGTGCCAGCTCACCACCGGGTACGAGCGTTACCTACGAGCAGTACTTC.

In its sample, this clonotype was seen a few times. This chain uses TRBV27 with TRBJ2-7; D not resolved. There are 16 residues in the CDR3. Trimming removed 6 bases at V and 0 bases at J, with 18 bases between. Looked up from germline, CDR1 is MNHEY and CDR2 is SMNVEV (reference sequence). The CDR3 DNA reads TGTGCCAGCAGGCACAGTCCTCGGGCCGGCTCCTACGAGCAGTACTTC. It yields the protein CASRHSPRAGSYEQYF.

The chain links TRBV3-1 to TRBJ1-5; no clear D. Germline V gene sequence: CDR1 LGHDT, CDR2 YNNKEL (reference sequence). This CDR3 is 15 amino acids long. V was clipped by 6 bases and J by 8 bases, with 20 bases between them. CDR3 sequence: CASSRSYGSQEPQHF. The DNA of the CDR3 is TGTGCCAGCAGTCGGAGTTATGGCAGTCAAGAGCCCCAGCATTTT.

This clonotype was seen many times. V gene TRBV6-5 combines with J gene TRBJ2-7; 10 bases match TRBD2. V shed 4 bases and J 0 bases; nucleotides not matched to a gene: 12. The CDR3 length is 18 residues. The germline gives CDR1 MNHEY, CDR2 SVGAGI. The CDR3: CASSLTGPGLADSYEQYF. CDR3 sequence (DNA): TGTGCCAGCAGTTTGACGGGACCAGGACTAGCGGACTCCTACGAGCAGTACTTC.

The chain joins TRBV11-2 to TRBJ2-3, with TRBD2 matching over 10 bases. V lost 4 bases and J lost 6; bases outside the gene matches: 7. CDR3 size: 15 residues. Germline values: CDR1 SGHAT, CDR2 FQNNGV. The CDR3 here is CASSSTSGIMDTQYF. The CDR3 nucleotides are TGTGCCAGCAGCTCCACTAGCGGGATAATGGATACGCAGTATTTT.

This sequence joins TRBV6-6 and TRBJ1-5, with TRBD1 identical over 10 bases. Looked up from germline, CDR1 is MNHNY and CDR2 is SVGAGI (reference sequence). The CDR3 contains 15 residues. J lost 7 bases, V lost 5 bases, and 8 bases had no gene match. The CDR3: CASSTKDRGHQPQHF. The CDR3 DNA reads TGTGCCAGCAGTACCAAAGACAGGGGGCACCAGCCCCAGCATTTT.